This TCR beta chain was retrieved from a study of technical replicates of blood from several donors. Trimming took 4 bases from V and 0 from J; bases not matched to a gene: 4. CDR1 and CDR2 from the germline V gene are SGHVS and FNYEAQ. The CDR3 has 16 amino acids. Method: immunoSEQ multiplex PCR; TCRdb's copy keeps in-frame clones and lacks some. The sample has 95,000 to 100,000 clones, under 96% seen once. The rearrangement uses TRBV7-6 and TRBJ1-3, with 9 bases identical to TRBD1. The source material was T cells isolated from PBMCs. The receptor's source is a human donor in good health. CDR3 coding DNA: TGTGCCAGCAGCTGGGGACAGGGCTTCTCTGGAAACACCATATATTTT. As protein: CASSWGQGFSGNTIYF.